This TCR beta chain was recorded in a study of T cell clonality in common variable immunodeficiency. Study results and limitations: Links between repertoire features and CVID complications were heterogeneity-limited. Fewer deletions and N-nucleotide insertions were reportedly seen in common variable immunodeficiency TCR beta sequences.

Generated by immunoSEQ multiplex PCR, the TCRdb table keeps only in-frame clones and is missing some. The sample yields approximately 81,000 clones, without any singletons. Germline V lookup: CDR1 SGHTA, CDR2 FQGNSA. The CDR3 totals 15 residues. Deletions cut 5 bases from V and 2 bases from J, with 12 bases between. This clone was observed many times. Its matching antigen is unknown. Read data end 3 residues before the CDR3 end; the end is taken from the germline J gene. What was sequenced was peripheral blood mononuclear cells. This chain joins TRBV7-2 and TRBJ2-2, with D perhaps matching TRBD2 (5 bases). The receptor comes from a person between 18 and 70 years old in good health. Partial CDR3 DNA: TGTGCCAGCAGCCCTACGCGGGCCAACACCGGGGAG. It specifies CASSPTRANTGE. Given in full, the CDR3 is CASSPTRANTGELFF.